A single sample is the source of the 32 T cell receptor beta chains below, sequenced in a study of blood T cell repertoires in COVID-19. Method: immunoSEQ multiplex PCR; TCRdb's copy keeps in-frame clones and lacks some. The repertoire holds under 300,000 clones, just under 85% seen once, with around 6.4% in the top ten. The sequencing input was peripheral blood. Every receptor here comes from a woman in her sixties or seventies with active or convalescent COVID-19.

The gene calls are TRBV4-1 and TRBJ2-5; the match to TRBD1 covers 8 bases. Looked up from germline, CDR1 is MGHRA and CDR2 is YSYEKL. There are 15 residues in the CDR3. Trimming cost V 1 base and J 4 bases; bases outside gene matches: 5. CDR3 amino acids: CASSQVRGPRETQYF. DNA for the CDR3: TGCGCCAGCAGCCAAGTCAGGGGGCCCCGAGAGACCCAGTACTTC.

Turning to this clone: Additional DNA sequences in this sample encode the identical CDR3. The chain links TRBV5-6 to TRBJ2-5; 8 bases match TRBD2. Germline CDR1 reads SGHDT; CDR2 reads YYEEEE. This CDR3 region has 14 residues. Trimming cost V 4 bases and J 5 bases; bases outside gene matches: 7. CDR3 nucleotide sequence: TGTGCCAGCAGCCCAGGACTAGCCTTGGAGACCCAGTACTTC. Amino acid sequence: CASSPGLALETQYF.

In its sample, this clone was seen once. This sequence joins TRBV6-5 and TRBJ2-2, with a weak D call TRBD1 (6 bases). Germline V lookup: CDR1 MNHEY, CDR2 SVGAGI. The CDR3 is made up of 16 amino acids. Trimming took 1 base from V and 3 from J, leaving 12 bases between them. The CDR3: CASSYFTGLDTGELFF. In DNA form, the CDR3 reads TGTGCCAGCAGTTACTTTACAGGGCTGGACACCGGGGAGCTGTTTTTT.

J is TRBJ1-5 and V is TRBV10-1, with 8 bases aligning to TRBD1. The V segment lost 7 bases and the J segment 1 base; nucleotides outside the gene matches: 6. The CDR3 is 15 amino acids. Germline loops: CDR1 WNHNN, CDR2 SYGVQD (reference sequence). In nucleotides, the CDR3 is TGCGCCAGCACGAGTTACAGGGGGAGCAATCAGCCCCAGCATTTT. Protein sequence: CASTSYRGSNQPQHF.

This clone was seen just once. The chain has TRBV5-1 and TRBJ2-2, with 9 bases aligning to TRBD2. The CDR3 covers 16 residues. CDR1 and CDR2 from the germline V gene are SGHRS and YFSETQ. Trimming cost V 0 bases and J 6 bases; bases outside gene matches: 6. The CDR3 sequence is CASSLASSGAPGELFF. The DNA of the CDR3 is TGCGCCAGCAGCTTGGCCTCTAGCGGGGCGCCCGGGGAGCTGTTTTTT.

The chain carries TRBV7-9 and TRBJ2-3, with TRBD2 matching 8 bases. The CDR3 covers 16 residues. From germline, CDR1 is SEHNR and CDR2 FQNEAQ (reference sequence). V was clipped by 2 bases and J by 2 bases; unmatched bases: 6. DNA for the CDR3: TGTGCCAGCAGCTTAAGCGGGGGACCACACACAGATACGCAGTATTTT. Translated: CASSLSGGPHTDTQYF.

This clone turned up a few times. In nucleotides, the CDR3 is TGTGCCAGCAGCCAGGGAGGCTCAGCCTACGAGCAGTACGTC. Its protein is CASSQGGSAYEQYV. The J gene is TRBJ2-7, the V gene TRBV14; weak D call: TRBD2 (6 bases). Germline-derived CDR1 and CDR2 are SGHDN and FVKESK. Trimming left V 3 bases short and J 2 bases short, with 11 bases between. CDR3 length: 14 amino acids.

The rearrangement joins TRBV3-1 (or the pseudogene TRBV3-2) to TRBJ2-1, with 10 bases fitting TRBD2. The germline V gene has CDR1 LGHDT and CDR2 YNNKEL (reference sequence). V was clipped by 1 base and J by 10 bases; unmatched bases: 10. The CDR3 length is 16 residues. As DNA, the CDR3 is TGTGCCAGCAGCCAAGGTAGGCTAGCGGGAGTCGGGGAGCAGTTCTTC. This sequence encodes CASSQGRLAGVGEQFF.

The rearrangement links TRBV19 to TRBJ1-5; D may be TRBD1 (6 bases). With 10 bases removed from V and 0 bases from J, the gap between germline ends came to 19 bases. This CDR3 has 16 amino acids. Germline loops: CDR1 LNHDA, CDR2 SQIVND (reference sequence). Here the CDR3 DNA reads TGTGCCACGTCACCGGGGGGCCGACTTAGCAATCAGCCCCAGCATTTT. Translated, it gives CATSPGGRLSNQPQHF.

This clone was seen only once. The chain carries TRBV6-5 and TRBJ1-4; possible D gene TRBD1, 6 bases. Trimming left V 5 bases short and J 7 bases short, with 14 bases between. This CDR3 has 14 amino acids. Germline V CDR1 and CDR2: MNHEY, SVGAGI. The DNA of the CDR3 is TGTGCCAGCAGTCTCGTACGGACAGCTGAAAAACTGTTTTTT. Encoded protein: CASSLVRTAEKLFF.

This chain links TRBV7-9 with TRBJ2-3; D gene uncertain. CDR1 and CDR2 from the germline V gene are SEHNR and FQNEAQ (reference sequence). There are 14 residues in the CDR3. V was trimmed by 5 bases and J by 0 bases, leaving 9 bases between them. The CDR3 nucleotides are TGTGCCAGCAGCCCCCTTTATAGCACAGATACGCAGTATTTT. Its protein product is CASSPLYSTDTQYF.

Points on this clone: This same CDR3 is encoded by further DNA sequences in the sample. DNA of the CDR3: TGTGCCACCAGTGATGGGACAGGGGATCAGCCCCAGCATTTT. It encodes CATSDGTGDQPQHF. The chain has TRBV24-1 and TRBJ1-5, with 10 bases identical to TRBD1. The CDR3 loop spans 14 amino acids. With V trimmed by 3 bases and J by 5 bases, 0 bases remained unmatched. CDR1 KGHDR and CDR2 SFDVKD come from the germline V gene.

The V call is TRBV30, the J call TRBJ1-2, with a tentative D call TRBD1 (5 bases). The CDR3 covers 13 residues. Germline CDR1 reads GTSNPN; CDR2 reads SVGIG (reference sequence). The V and J ends lost 2 bases and 7 bases respectively, with 14 bases between them. CDR3 sequence reads: CAWSPRVVSGYTF. In nucleotides, the CDR3 is TGTGCCTGGAGTCCCAGGGTGGTGTCTGGCTACACCTTC.

The rearrangement uses TRBV5-6 and TRBJ2-7; 7 positions agree with TRBD1. CDR1 SGHDT and CDR2 YYEEEE come from the germline V gene. J lost 4 bases, V lost 3 bases, and 10 bases had no gene match. The CDR3 has 15 amino acids. The CDR3 region is CASSSYRDSFYEQYF. Here the CDR3 DNA reads TGTGCCAGCAGCTCCTACCGGGACAGTTTTTACGAGCAGTACTTC.

This clone was found once. This could be a read error, since a much larger clone is one nucleotide away. This specimen includes other DNA sequences encoding the same CDR3. V usage is TRBV6-5 and J usage is TRBJ2-1, with D maybe TRBD2 (6 bases). The length of the CDR3 is 14 residues. Germline values: CDR1 MNHEY, CDR2 SVGAGI. V lost 2 bases to trimming and J lost 5 bases, with 10 bases between them. The CDR3 DNA reads as TGTGCCAGCAGTTACACCCCGGGGGACAATGAGCAGTTCTTC. This translates into CASSYTPGDNEQFF.

The chain joins TRBV15 to TRBJ2-5, with D possibly being TRBD1 (5 bases). The CDR3 is made up of 18 amino acids. V was cut by 0 bases and J by 5 bases, with 22 bases left in between. CDR1 LNHNV and CDR2 YYDKDF come from the germline V gene (reference sequence). CDR3 residues: CATSRDYGPGIGIETQYF. Here the CDR3 DNA reads TGTGCCACCAGCAGAGATTACGGACCAGGGATCGGTATCGAGACCCAGTACTTC.

J is TRBJ2-5 and V is TRBV6-5; D uncertain. The CDR3 runs to 13 residues. Trimming removed 4 bases at V and 5 bases at J, with 11 bases between. Germline V lookup: CDR1 MNHEY, CDR2 SVGAGI. CDR3 region: CASSLQYSETQYF. CDR3 nucleotide sequence: TGTGCCAGCAGTTTACAGTATTCGGAGACCCAGTACTTC.

V and J are TRBV28 and TRBJ2-3; 15 nucleotides align to TRBD2. J was trimmed by 0 bases and V by 8 bases; bases with no gene match: 6. The germline V gene encodes CDR1 MDHEN and CDR2 SYDVKM. The length of the CDR3 is 17 residues. The CDR3 is CASGPGLAGGSTDTQYF. The CDR3 nucleotides are TGTGCCAGCGGACCGGGACTAGCGGGGGGAAGCACAGATACGCAGTATTTT.

The chain recombines TRBV4-2 with TRBJ2-2; D unclear. The CDR3 contains 13 residues. CDR1 is LGHNA and CDR2 is YNFKEQ in the germline V gene. The V and J ends lost 0 bases and 6 bases respectively, with 5 bases between them. The CDR3 sequence is CASSQERSGELFF. The CDR3 nucleotides read TGTGCCAGCAGCCAAGAACGGTCCGGGGAGCTGTTTTTT.

The V gene is TRBV2, the J gene TRBJ2-3; D gene unclear. Germline CDR1 and CDR2: SNHLY and FYNNEI. The CDR3 has 12 residues. V lost 5 bases to trimming and J lost 8 bases, with 11 bases between them. DNA of the CDR3: TGTGCCAGCAGTCCAACGAGCTTTACGCAGTATTTT. It specifies CASSPTSFTQYF.

The rearrangement links TRBV19 to TRBJ2-3, with 8 bases lining up with TRBD1. Germline-derived CDR1 and CDR2 are LNHDA and SQIVND (reference sequence). J lost 4 bases, V lost 5 bases, and 14 bases had no gene match. This CDR3 spans 17 amino acids. Here the CDR3 DNA reads TGTGCCAGTAGTCTAACCACCGGGACAGGAGGGGCAGATACGCAGTATTTT. This codes for CASSLTTGTGGADTQYF. Supplemented by reference TRBV19 and TRBJ2-3, the full variable domain reads DGGITQSPKYLFRKEGQNVTLSCEQNLNHDAMYWYRQDPGQGLRLIYYSQIVNDFQKGDIAEGYSVSREKKESFPLTVTSAQKNPTAFYLCASSLTTGTGGADTQYFGPGTRLTVL.

This chain uses TRBV2 with TRBJ1-5, with a tentative D call TRBD1 (5 bases). CDR1 is SNHLY, CDR2 FYNNEI, per germline. This CDR3 has 18 residues. Trimming removed 2 bases from V and 5 bases from J, with 22 bases in between. The CDR3 protein is CASSEFGLREVGDQPQHF. In DNA form, the CDR3 reads TGTGCCAGCAGTGAATTTGGTCTCAGGGAGGTGGGAGATCAGCCCCAGCATTTT.

This chain links TRBV7-9 with TRBJ2-1; 9 nucleotides align to TRBD2. This CDR3 comprises 15 residues. Trimming cost V 5 bases and J 1 base; bases outside gene matches: 3. The germline V gene has CDR1 SEHNR and CDR2 FQNEAQ (reference sequence). CDR3 bases: TGTGCCAGCAGCCCTAGCGGGATTTCCTACAATGAGCAGTTCTTC. Protein product: CASSPSGISYNEQFF.

This clone was counted a few times. The V gene is TRBV11-3, the J gene TRBJ2-7, with 14 positions matching TRBD2. The CDR3 runs to 16 residues. Trimming cost V 5 bases and J 9 bases; bases outside gene matches: 12. CDR1 is SGHNT and CDR2 is YENEEA in the germline V gene. The CDR3 loop reads CASSHAGTSGSSVQYF. CDR3 nucleotide sequence: TGTGCCAGCAGCCACGCGGGGACTAGCGGGAGCTCAGTGCAGTACTTC. The variable domain in full, completed from reference TRBV11-3 and TRBJ2-7, reads EAGVVQSPRYKIIEKKQPVAFWCNPISGHNTLYWYLQNLGQGPELLIRYENEEAVDDSQLPKDRFSAERLKGVDSTLKIQPAELGDSAVYLCASSHAGTSGSSVQYFGPGTRLTVT.

The chain is built from TRBV27 and TRBJ2-7; 8 bases agree with TRBD1. CDR1 is MNHEY, CDR2 SMNVEV, per germline (reference sequence). This CDR3 contains 15 residues. The junction had 8 bases not matched to a gene; V was cut back by 2 bases and J by 5 bases. DNA of the CDR3: TGTGCCAGCAGTTTAATGGGGACAGGCATGGACGAGCAGTACTTC. Protein product: CASSLMGTGMDEQYF.

The rearrangement uses TRBV5-5 and TRBJ2-1; TRBD2 might be the D (5 bases). Trimming removed 3 bases from V and 8 bases from J, with 9 bases in between. The germline V gene encodes CDR1 SGHKS and CDR2 YYEKEE (reference sequence). The CDR3 contains 12 residues. The CDR3 here is CASSSLGDEQFF. The CDR3 DNA reads as TGTGCCAGCAGCTCACTAGGCGATGAGCAGTTCTTC.

The chain uses TRBV19 and TRBJ1-1; D gene unclear. This CDR3 has 12 residues. Deletions cut 5 bases from V and 3 bases from J, with 7 bases between. Per the germline V gene, CDR1 is LNHDA and CDR2 is SQIVND (reference sequence). DNA of the CDR3: TGTGCCAGTAGTCCCCCCGACACTGAAGCTTTCTTT. Translating it yields CASSPPDTEAFF.

The chain links TRBV29-1 to TRBJ2-7; 11 nucleotides agree with TRBD2. This CDR3 has 14 residues. After removal of 6 bases from V and 0 bases from J, the junction contained 4 bases not matched to a gene. Germline V lookup: CDR1 SQVTM, CDR2 ANQGSEA. The CDR3: CSVLLAGDSYEQYF. The CDR3 nucleotides read TGCAGCGTCTTACTAGCGGGAGACTCCTACGAGCAGTACTTC.

The chain is built from TRBV7-8 and TRBJ1-1; 10 bases are shared with TRBD1. With 3 bases clipped from V and 3 bases from J, the junction kept 16 bases outside the gene matches. Germline assignment: CDR1 SGHVS and CDR2 FQNEAQ. This CDR3 has 19 residues. CDR3: CASSFYGTGDYLVDTEAFF. The DNA for the CDR3 is TGTGCCAGCAGCTTTTACGGGACAGGGGACTATCTGGTGGACACTGAAGCTTTCTTT.

The chain uses TRBV7-9 and TRBJ1-5; perhaps TRBD1 as D (6 bases). Germline V gene sequence: CDR1 SEHNR, CDR2 FQNEAQ (reference sequence). Trimming took off 1 base at V and 14 bases at J, with 15 bases between the two ends. The CDR3 spans 13 residues. The CDR3 coding sequence is TGTGCCAGCAGCTTAGGGAAACAGGGCTCTAAGCATTTT. It yields the protein CASSLGKQGSKHF.

The chain carries TRBV7-2 and TRBJ2-1, with TRBD2 identical over 11 bases. Germline CDR1 and CDR2: SGHTA and FQGNSA. V lost 0 bases to trimming and J lost 8 bases; unmatched junction nucleotides: 3. The CDR3 is 15 amino acids. CDR3 loop: CASSLASGGAYEQFF. The CDR3 nucleotides are TGTGCCAGCAGCTTAGCTAGCGGGGGGGCTTATGAGCAGTTCTTC.

The chain has TRBV27 and TRBJ2-3, with D perhaps matching TRBD1 (7 bases). Germline V gives CDR1 MNHEY, CDR2 SMNVEV (reference sequence). Trimming stripped 7 bases from V and 1 base from J, with 15 bases between. This CDR3 spans 15 amino acids. Here the CDR3 DNA reads TGTGCCAGCACCTCAGGGGGGTACCGCACAGATACGCAGTATTTT. Its protein is CASTSGGYRTDTQYF.